The next 3 T cell receptor beta chains were all read from a single sample in a study of cytomegalovirus exposure and HLA in healthy donors. Assay used: immunoSEQ multiplex PCR; TCRdb lists only in-frame clones, some missing. The repertoire holds about 150,000 clones, with roughly 89% as singletons. Sequenced material: PBMCs. The receptor source for this set is a young man in good health and CMV-seropositive.

The genes are TRBV2 and TRBJ1-2, with no clear D. CDR1 SNHLY and CDR2 FYNNEI come from the germline V gene. This CDR3 contains 12 residues. The germline V and J ends were trimmed by 8 bases and 1 base, with 8 bases remaining between them. CDR3 in amino acids: CASENLNYGYTF. The CDR3, as DNA: TGTGCCAGCGAGAACCTTAACTATGGCTACACCTTC.

The chain combines TRBV27 with TRBJ1-1, with 10 nucleotides matching TRBD1. CDR3 size: 16 residues. With V trimmed by 2 bases and J by 6 bases, 9 bases remained unmatched. CDR1 is MNHEY and CDR2 is SMNVEV in the germline V gene (reference sequence). CDR3 sequence reads: CASSLNGGTGDSEAFF. CDR3 coding DNA: TGTGCCAGCAGTTTAAACGGAGGGACAGGGGACTCTGAAGCTTTCTTT.

In DNA form, the CDR3 reads TGTGCCAGCAGTGCCGCGGTGGGCGCGGGCTACGAGCAGTACTTC. Residues: CASSAAVGAGYEQYF. V is TRBV27 and J is TRBJ2-7, with D possibly TRBD2 on 5 matching bases. Germline V CDR1 and CDR2: MNHEY, SMNVEV (reference sequence). Trimming took off 5 bases at V and 3 bases at J, with 17 bases between the two ends. The CDR3 length is 15 residues.